The clone carrying this TCR beta chain was picked up one time. These data come from a study of blood T cell repertoires in COVID-19. Study-wide context: Italy, Spain and the United States were the sources of the convalescent and acute COVID-19 samples. PBMCs, B-cell-depleted T cells, or T cells provided the cDNA or gDNA that made up the material.

Sequencing was performed with immunoSEQ multiplex PCR; in TCRdb, only in-frame clones are kept and a portion is missing. The sample has 9,500 to 10,000 clones, about 81% seen once. The TCR comes from a man aged 55 to 69 with active COVID-19. Specimen: peripheral blood.

CDR3 residues: CASSVGRGGDQPQHF. The CDR3 bases are TGTGCCAGCAGTGTGGGGAGGGGAGGGGATCAGCCCCAGCATTTT. V usage is TRBV27 and J usage is TRBJ1-5; D possibly corresponds to TRBD1 (5 bases). The CDR3 is 15 amino acids. V was trimmed by 5 bases and J by 5 bases, leaving 16 bases between them. Looked up from germline, CDR1 is MNHEY and CDR2 is SMNVEV (reference sequence).